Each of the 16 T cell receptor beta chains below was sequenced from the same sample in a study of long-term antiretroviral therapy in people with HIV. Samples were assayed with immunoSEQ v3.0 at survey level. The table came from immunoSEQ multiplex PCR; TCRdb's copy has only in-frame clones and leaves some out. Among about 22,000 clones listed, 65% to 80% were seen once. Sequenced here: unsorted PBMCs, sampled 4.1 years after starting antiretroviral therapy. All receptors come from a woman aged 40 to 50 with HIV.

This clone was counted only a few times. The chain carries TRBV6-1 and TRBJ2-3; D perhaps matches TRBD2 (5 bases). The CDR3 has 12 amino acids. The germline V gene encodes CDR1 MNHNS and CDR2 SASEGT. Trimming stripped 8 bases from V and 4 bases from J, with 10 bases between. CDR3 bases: TGTGCCAGCGCCGGGGAGTCAGATACGCAGTATTTT. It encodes CASAGESDTQYF.

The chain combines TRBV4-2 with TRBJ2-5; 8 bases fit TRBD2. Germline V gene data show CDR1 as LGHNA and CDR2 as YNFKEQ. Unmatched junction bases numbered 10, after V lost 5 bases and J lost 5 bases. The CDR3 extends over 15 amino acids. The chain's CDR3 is CASSVQLAAGETQYF. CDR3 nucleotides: TGTGCCAGCAGCGTCCAACTAGCGGCTGGCGAGACCCAGTACTTC.

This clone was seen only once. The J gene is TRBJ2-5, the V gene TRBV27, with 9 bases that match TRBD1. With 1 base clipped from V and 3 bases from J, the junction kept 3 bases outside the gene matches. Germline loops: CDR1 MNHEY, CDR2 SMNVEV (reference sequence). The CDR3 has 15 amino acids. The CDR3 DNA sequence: TGTGCCAGCAGTTTATGGACAGGGGAGAAAGAGACCCAGTACTTC. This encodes CASSLWTGEKETQYF.

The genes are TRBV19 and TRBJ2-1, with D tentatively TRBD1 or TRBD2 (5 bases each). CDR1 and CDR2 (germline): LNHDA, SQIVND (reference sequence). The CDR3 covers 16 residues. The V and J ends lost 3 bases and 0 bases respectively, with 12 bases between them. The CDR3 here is CASSIRDPSSYNEQFF. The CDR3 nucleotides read TGTGCCAGTAGTATCAGGGACCCGAGCTCCTACAATGAGCAGTTCTTC.

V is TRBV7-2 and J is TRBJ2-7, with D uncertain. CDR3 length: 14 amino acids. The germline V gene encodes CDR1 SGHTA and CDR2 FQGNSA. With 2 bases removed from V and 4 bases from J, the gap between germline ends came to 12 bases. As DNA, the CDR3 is TGTGCCAGCAGCTTAAGGGCAGGTAATTACGAGCAGTACTTC. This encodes CASSLRAGNYEQYF.

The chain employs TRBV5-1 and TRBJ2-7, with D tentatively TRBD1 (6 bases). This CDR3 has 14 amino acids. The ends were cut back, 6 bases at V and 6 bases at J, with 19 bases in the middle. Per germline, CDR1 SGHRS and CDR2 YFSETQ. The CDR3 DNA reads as TGCGCCAGCACCGAGCGGACAGAAGGGAGCGAGCAGTACTTC. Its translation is CASTERTEGSEQYF.

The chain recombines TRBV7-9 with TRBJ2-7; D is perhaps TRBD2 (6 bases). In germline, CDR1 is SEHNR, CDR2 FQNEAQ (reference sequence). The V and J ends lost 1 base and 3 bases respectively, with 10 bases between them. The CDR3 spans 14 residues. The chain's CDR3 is CASSLEEGIYEQYF. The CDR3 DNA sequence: TGTGCCAGCAGCTTAGAGGAGGGCATCTACGAGCAGTACTTC.

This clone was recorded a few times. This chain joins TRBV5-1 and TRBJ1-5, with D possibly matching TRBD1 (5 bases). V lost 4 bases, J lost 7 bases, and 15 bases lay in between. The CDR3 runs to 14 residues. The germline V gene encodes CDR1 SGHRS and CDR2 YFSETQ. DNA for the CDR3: TGCGCCAGCAGCACCGGGACTTTTGGCCAGCCCCAGCATTTT. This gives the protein CASSTGTFGQPQHF.

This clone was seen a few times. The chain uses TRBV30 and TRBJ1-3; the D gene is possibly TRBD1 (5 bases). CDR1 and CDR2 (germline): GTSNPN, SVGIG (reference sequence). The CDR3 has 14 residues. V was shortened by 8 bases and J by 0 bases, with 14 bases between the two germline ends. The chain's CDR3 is CAVRGYGSGNTIYF. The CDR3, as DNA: TGTGCCGTAAGGGGTTACGGCTCTGGAAACACCATATATTTT.

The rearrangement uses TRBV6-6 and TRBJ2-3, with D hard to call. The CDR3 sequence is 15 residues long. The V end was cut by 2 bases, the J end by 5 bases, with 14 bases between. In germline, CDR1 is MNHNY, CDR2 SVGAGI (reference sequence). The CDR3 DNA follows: TGTGCCAGCAGTTACGTCTTGGCTAGAGTAGATACGCAGTATTTT. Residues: CASSYVLARVDTQYF.

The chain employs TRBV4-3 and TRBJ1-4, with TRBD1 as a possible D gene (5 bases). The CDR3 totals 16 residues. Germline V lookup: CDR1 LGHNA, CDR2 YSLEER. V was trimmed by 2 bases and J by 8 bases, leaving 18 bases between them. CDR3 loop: CASSQTWRDVSEKLFF. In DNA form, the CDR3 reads TGCGCCAGCAGCCAAACTTGGCGGGACGTCTCCGAAAAACTGTTTTTT.

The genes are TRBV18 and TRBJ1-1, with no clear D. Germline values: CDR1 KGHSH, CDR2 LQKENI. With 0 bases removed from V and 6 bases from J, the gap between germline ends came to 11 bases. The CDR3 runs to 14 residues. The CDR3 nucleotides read TGTGCCAGCTCACCACCGAGTGGTGTCTCTGAAGCTTTCTTT. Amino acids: CASSPPSGVSEAFF.

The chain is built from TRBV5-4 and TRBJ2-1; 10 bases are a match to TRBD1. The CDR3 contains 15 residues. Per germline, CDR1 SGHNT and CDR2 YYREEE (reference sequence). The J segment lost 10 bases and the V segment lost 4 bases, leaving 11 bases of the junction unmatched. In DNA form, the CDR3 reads TGTGCCAGCAGCGAAAGGACAGGGGGAACAGGGGAGCAGTTCTTC. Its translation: CASSERTGGTGEQFF.

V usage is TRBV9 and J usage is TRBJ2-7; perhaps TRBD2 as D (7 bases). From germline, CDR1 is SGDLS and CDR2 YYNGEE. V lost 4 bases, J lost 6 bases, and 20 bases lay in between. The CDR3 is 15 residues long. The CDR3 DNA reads TGTGCCAGCAGCCCAAGTACGGGGGGCTTCACCGAGCAGTACTTC. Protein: CASSPSTGGFTEQYF.

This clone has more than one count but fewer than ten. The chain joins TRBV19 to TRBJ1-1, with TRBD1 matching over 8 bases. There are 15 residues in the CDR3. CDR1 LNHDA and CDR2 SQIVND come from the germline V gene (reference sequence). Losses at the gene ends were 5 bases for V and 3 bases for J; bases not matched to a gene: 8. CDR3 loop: CASSLSGQAYTEAFF. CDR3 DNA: TGTGCCAGTAGTTTATCGGGACAGGCATACACTGAAGCTTTCTTT. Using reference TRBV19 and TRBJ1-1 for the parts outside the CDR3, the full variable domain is DGGITQSPKYLFRKEGQNVTLSCEQNLNHDAMYWYRQDPGQGLRLIYYSQIVNDFQKGDIAEGYSVSREKKESFPLTVTSAQKNPTAFYLCASSLSGQAYTEAFFGQGTRLTVV.

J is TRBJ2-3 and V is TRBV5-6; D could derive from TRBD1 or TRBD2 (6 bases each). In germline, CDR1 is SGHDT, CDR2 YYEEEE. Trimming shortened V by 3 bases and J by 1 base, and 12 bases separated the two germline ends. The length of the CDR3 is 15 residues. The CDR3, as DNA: TGTGCCAGCAGCTGGTGGGGGGCTGGCACAGATACGCAGTATTTT. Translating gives CASSWWGAGTDTQYF. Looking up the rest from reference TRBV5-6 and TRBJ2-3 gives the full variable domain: DAGVTQSPTHLIKTRGQQVTLRCSPKSGHDTVSWYQQALGQGPQFIFQYYEEEERQRGNFPDRFSGHQFPNYSSELNVNALLLGDSALYLCASSWWGAGTDTQYFGPGTRLTVL.